Sequencing of this TCR beta chain was carried out in a study of T cell responses to AZD1222 COVID-19 vaccine. General study points: At baseline, seropositivity was found in only a handful of AZD1222 recipients. There were vaccine-associated CD4 TCRs across spike, dominant at 160-218 and 743-854.

Germline CDR1 is KGHSH and CDR2 is LQKENI. V dropped 1 base and J dropped 3 bases, with 9 bases sitting between them. The CDR3 loop spans 14 amino acids. Comments on this clone: Antigen: not known.

Profiling relied on immunoSEQ multiplex PCR, and the TCRdb table lists in-frame clones only, not all of them. The repertoire holds 150,000 to 200,000 clones, around 92% seen once, with less than 11% in the top ten. This chain links TRBV18 with TRBJ1-1; D gene ambiguous. This specimen consisted of peripheral blood, obtained on day 0 of AZD1222 vaccination. This sequence originates from an adult in good health. CDR3 in DNA: TGTGCCAGCTCACCACAGGGTAGTCACACTGAAGCTTTCTTT. Its protein is CASSPQGSHTEAFF.